This paragraph reports one T cell receptor (beta chain). The same CDR3 also results from other DNA sequences found in this sample. Germline CDR1 MDHEN, CDR2 SYDVKM. V dropped 2 bases and J dropped 6 bases, with 7 bases sitting between them. This CDR3 contains 13 residues. This entry comes from a study of blood T cell repertoires in COVID-19. Sequenced by immunoSEQ multiplex PCR; TCRdb stores in-frame clones only, minus some. The table records fewer than 700,000 clones, roughly 91% of them present only once. This clonotype was obtained from a woman in her forties or fifties with COVID-19, enrolled during active disease. V usage is TRBV28 and J usage is TRBJ2-2; no clear D gene. What was sequenced was peripheral blood. The CDR3 coding sequence is TGTGCCAGCAGTTTAGGTGGAGCCGGGGAGCTGTTTTTT. Protein: CASSLGGAGELFF. The variable domain in full, with the rest retrieved from reference TRBV28 and TRBJ2-2, is DVKVTQSSRYLVKRTGEKVFLECVQDMDHENMFWYRQDPGLGLRLIYFSYDVKMKEKGDIPEGYSVSREKKERFSLILESASTNQTSMYLCASSLGGAGELFFGEGSRLTVL.